This T cell receptor (beta chain) originates from a study of CD8 T cells in Susac syndrome. General study points: The study recognized that its TCR sequencing and HLA analysis covered a relatively small number of individuals.

CD8+ and CD4+ blood T cells underwent TCR beta sequencing. Negative isolation was applied to CD8+ and CD4+ T cells, and FACS enrichment was applied to TEMRA cells. This clonotype was detected only once. Its antigen remains unknown. V was shortened by 5 bases and J by 0 bases, with 17 bases between the two germline ends. Germline loops: CDR1 GTSNPN, CDR2 SVGIG (reference sequence). CDR3 length: 16 residues. RNA in amounts of about 0.45 to 1 ug was reverse transcribed with random hexamers. immunoSEQ multiplex PCR amplified TCR beta CDR3 across 54 Vbeta, 13 Jbeta. TCRdb processed the immunoSEQ multiplex PCR reads anew with MiXCR; each CDR3 protein has one entry. The table includes roughly 120,000 distinct CDR3 sequences, about 92% detected once.

The J gene is TRBJ2-1, the V gene TRBV30; tentative D call: TRBD2 (6 bases). Sequenced: CD4+ T cells from PBMCs. The receptor was isolated from a human donor with multiple sclerosis. CDR3 coding DNA: TGTGCCTGGGGGAGGTATGGGGGACGCTCCTACAATGAGCAGTTCTTC. Translation: CAWGRYGGRSYNEQFF.